This TCR beta chain was profiled in a study of vaccination effects on CD4 cells after COVID-19. Generated by immunoSEQ multiplex PCR, the TCRdb table keeps only in-frame clones and is missing some. The profile shows tens of thousands of clones, over 55% of them singletons. Findings of the study overall: Marked clonal contraction of infection- and vaccine-induced clones was seen late after vaccination.

For this clone: Its antigen is unknown.

Antigen-specific CD4+ T cells were expanded (with viral peptide pools) by the ViraFEST assay ahead of sequencing. Culturing for nine to ten days preceded CD4+ T cell isolation. Vaccine recipients, nucleocapsid antibody negative, had no prior SARS-CoV-2 infection. The researchers cultured approximately 2 million PBMC per well with approximately 11 IU/ml IL-2 and around 9.5 ug/ml peptides. This sequence was found in a human donor who received a COVID-19 vaccine. Here the sequenced sample was CD4+ T cells from PBMCs cultured with HCoV-OC43 spike peptides, taken before COVID-19 vaccination. Subset meaning: HCoV-OC43 spike overlapping peptide pool stimulation.

CDR3: CASSEWTFSGNTIYF. Here the CDR3 DNA reads TGTGCCAGCAGCGAGTGGACATTCTCTGGAAACACCATATATTTT. The chain has TRBV14 and TRBJ1-3; TRBD1 is a possible D gene (5 bases). This CDR3 is built from 15 residues. The germline V and J ends were trimmed by 5 bases and 0 bases, with 11 bases remaining between them. The germline V gene has CDR1 SGHDN and CDR2 FVKESK. The whole variable domain, filled in from reference TRBV14 and TRBJ1-3, reads EAGVTQFPSHSVIEKGQTVTLRCDPISGHDNLYWYRRVMGKEIKFLLHFVKESKQDESGMPNNRFLAERTGGTYSTLKVQPAELEDSGVYFCASSEWTFSGNTIYFGEGSWLTVV.